This T cell receptor (beta chain) was sequenced for a study of CD8 T cells in cerebrospinal fluid in Alzheimer's disease. TCRdb reprocessed the 10x single-cell sequencing reads and stores each CDR3 protein as one record, lacking DNA. In total, the table holds over a thousand distinct CDR3 sequences. The germline CDR1 and CDR2 sequences are LNHDA and SQIVND (reference sequence). CDR3 length equals 13 residues. Sequences were obtained from cerebrospinal fluid. This sequence joins TRBV19 and TRBJ1-5. The origin of this receptor is a human donor with mild cognitive impairment. CDR3 region: CASSWEGNQPQHF.